This TCR beta chain comes out of a study of early T cells in non-severe SARS-CoV-2 infection. Trimming shortened V by 0 bases and J by 0 bases, and 12 bases separated the two germline ends. Germline loops: CDR1 SGHTA, CDR2 FQGNSA. This CDR3 has 17 residues. This clonotype was recorded many times. MiXCR was run by TCRdb on the 5' RACE reads, yielding one entry per CDR3 protein. Among 20,000 to 25,000 distinct CDR3 sequences, 4% to 4.5% were seen once, and the ten largest hold roughly 1.5%. The specimen sequenced was whole blood. The clonotype comes from an adult who was a healthcare worker with PCR-confirmed SARS-CoV-2 infection or an uninfected control (not recorded which). The rearrangement uses TRBV7-2 and TRBJ1-3; possibly TRBD1 for D (5 bases). Written as DNA, the CDR3 is TGTGCCAGCAGCTTAGCTGCAGGGTATAGCTCTGGAAACACCATATATTTT. Its protein product is CASSLAAGYSSGNTIYF. Full variable domain (missing parts from reference TRBV7-2 and TRBJ1-3): GAGVSQSPSNKVTEKGKDVELRCDPISGHTALYWYRQSLGQGLEFLIYFQGNSAPDKSGLPSDRFSAERTGGSVSTLTIQRTQQEDSAVYLCASSLAAGYSSGNTIYFGEGSWLTVV.